This T cell receptor beta chain is from a study of shared clonotypes between healthy human individuals. Splitting the CD4+ cells yielded a CD45RA+ naive subset and a CD45RA-negative memory subset. This clone was seen only a few times. As yet, its antigen is unknown. The CDR3 spans 15 residues. Losses at the gene ends were 4 bases for V and 1 base for J; bases not matched to a gene: 2. Germline CDR1 reads MGHRA; CDR2 reads YSYEKL. At the deep level, the assay was run. Per the authors' pipeline: Filtering differed since immunoSEQ provided only junctions, with no quality scores. Method: immunoSEQ multiplex PCR; TCRdb's copy keeps in-frame clones and lacks some. D and trimming were read from the DNA, whereas the V and J calls and clone size are those reported in that table. The table lists millions of clones, just over 90% of them singletons. Findings of the study overall: Larger estimated richness was generally seen in naive subsets than in memory subsets.

The material sequenced was naive CD4+ T cells sorted from blood. As to subset: CD45RA+ positively selected. This clonotype was obtained from a man in his late teens or twenties in good health. This rearrangement joins TRBV4-1 to TRBJ2-1; 9 bases line up with TRBD1. The CDR3 DNA is TGCGCCAGCAGCCCACAGGGGGCTTCCTACAATGAGCAGTTCTTC. Translation: CASSPQGASYNEQFF.